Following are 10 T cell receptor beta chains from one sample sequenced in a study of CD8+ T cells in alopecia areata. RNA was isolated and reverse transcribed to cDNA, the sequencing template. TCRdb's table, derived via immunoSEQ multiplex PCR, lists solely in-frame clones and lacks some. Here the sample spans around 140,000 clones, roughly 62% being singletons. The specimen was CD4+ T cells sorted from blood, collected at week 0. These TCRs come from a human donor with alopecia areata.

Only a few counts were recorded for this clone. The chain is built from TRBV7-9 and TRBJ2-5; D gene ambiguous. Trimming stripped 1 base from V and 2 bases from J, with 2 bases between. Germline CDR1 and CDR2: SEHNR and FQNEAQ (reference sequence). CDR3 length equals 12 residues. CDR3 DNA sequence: TGTGCCAGCAGCTTAGTGCAAGAGACCCAGTACTTC. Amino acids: CASSLVQETQYF. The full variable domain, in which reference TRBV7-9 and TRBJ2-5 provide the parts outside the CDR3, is DTGVSQNPRHKITKRGQNVTFRCDPISEHNRLYWYRQTLGQGPEFLTYFQNEAQLEKSRLLSDRFSAERPKGSFSTLEIQRTEQGDSAMYLCASSLVQETQYFGPGTRLLVL.

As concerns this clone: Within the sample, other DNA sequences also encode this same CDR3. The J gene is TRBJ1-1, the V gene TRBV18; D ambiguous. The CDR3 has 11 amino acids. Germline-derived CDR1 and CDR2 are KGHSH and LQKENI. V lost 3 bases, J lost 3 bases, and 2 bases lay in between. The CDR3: CASSPDTEAFF. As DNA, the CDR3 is TGTGCCAGCTCACCGGACACTGAAGCTTTCTTT.

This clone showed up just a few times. CDR3 DNA: TGTGCCAGCAGCTTAACGGGGCGCTCTGGGGCCAACGTCCTGACTTTC. This encodes CASSLTGRSGANVLTF. This chain links TRBV7-3 with TRBJ2-6; D might be TRBD1 (5 bases). V lost 0 bases and J lost 0, with 6 bases in between. Germline CDR1 reads SGHTA; CDR2 reads FQGTGA. CDR3 length: 16 amino acids.

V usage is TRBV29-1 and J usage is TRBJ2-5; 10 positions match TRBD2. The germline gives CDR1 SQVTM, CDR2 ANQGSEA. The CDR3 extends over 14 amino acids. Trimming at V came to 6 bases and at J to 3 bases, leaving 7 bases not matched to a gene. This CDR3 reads CSVPAGLAEETQYF. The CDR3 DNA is TGCAGCGTGCCGGCTGGACTAGCGGAAGAGACCCAGTACTTC.

The CDR3 sequence: CAWTIGGRETQYF. The CDR3 region has the DNA TGTGCCTGGACTATTGGGGGGCGAGAGACCCAGTACTTC. The V call is TRBV30, the J call TRBJ2-5; D may match TRBD1 or TRBD2 (6 bases each). This CDR3 has 13 amino acids. From germline, CDR1 is GTSNPN and CDR2 SVGIG (reference sequence). V dropped 4 bases and J dropped 4 bases, with 13 bases sitting between them. The entire variable domain, with the rest obtained from reference TRBV30 and TRBJ2-5, is as follows: SQTIHQWPATLVQPVGSPLSLECTVEGTSNPNLYWYRQAAGRGLQLLFYSVGIGQISSEVPQNLSASRPQDRQFILSSKKLLLSDSGFYLCAWTIGGRETQYFGPGTRLLVL.

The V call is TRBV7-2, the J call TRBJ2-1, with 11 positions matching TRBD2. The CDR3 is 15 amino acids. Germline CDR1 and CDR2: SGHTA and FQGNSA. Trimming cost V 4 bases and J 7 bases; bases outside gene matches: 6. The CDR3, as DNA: TGTGCCAGCAGCTCTTTAGCGGGGGGGCGGAATGAGCAGTTCTTC. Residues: CASSSLAGGRNEQFF.

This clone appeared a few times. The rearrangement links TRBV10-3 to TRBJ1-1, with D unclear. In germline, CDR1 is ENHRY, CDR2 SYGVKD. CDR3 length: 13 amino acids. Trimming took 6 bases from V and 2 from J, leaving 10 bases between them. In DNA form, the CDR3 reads TGTGCCATCAGCTTCGATCCCAACACTGAAGCTTTCTTT. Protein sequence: CAISFDPNTEAFF.

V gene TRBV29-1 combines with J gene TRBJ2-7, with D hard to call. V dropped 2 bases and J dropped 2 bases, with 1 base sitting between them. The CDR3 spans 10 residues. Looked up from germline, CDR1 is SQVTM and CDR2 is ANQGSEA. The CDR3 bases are TGCAGCGTTGAAACCTACGAGCAGTACTTC. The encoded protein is CSVETYEQYF.

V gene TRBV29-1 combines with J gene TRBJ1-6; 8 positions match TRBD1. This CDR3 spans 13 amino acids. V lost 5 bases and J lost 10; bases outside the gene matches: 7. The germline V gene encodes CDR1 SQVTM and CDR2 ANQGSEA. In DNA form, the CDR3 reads TGCAGCGTTCGACAGGACAGGGACTCACCCCTCCACTTT. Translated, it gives CSVRQDRDSPLHF.

The CDR3 region is CASRPGFSYEQYF. CDR3 DNA sequence: TGCGCCAGCAGACCGGGATTCTCCTACGAGCAGTACTTC. The genes are TRBV23-1 and TRBJ2-7, with a weak D call TRBD2 (5 bases). Being an ORF, TRBV23-1 has a function that is uncertain. V shed 6 bases and J shed 0 bases, with 9 bases lying between them. The CDR3 loop spans 13 amino acids.